The 30 T cell receptor beta chains presented below share a single source sample, sequenced in a study of blood T cell repertoires in COVID-19. Data came from immunoSEQ multiplex PCR; TCRdb stores just in-frame clones and leaves some out. Here the sample spans 200,000 to 250,000 clones, around three quarters being singletons. Sequencing was performed on peripheral blood. These receptors originate from a woman in her sixties or seventies with acute or convalescent COVID-19.

This clone was counted once. V gene TRBV4-1 combines with J gene TRBJ2-3, with D possibly TRBD1 on 5 matching bases. Germline V CDR1 and CDR2: MGHRA, YSYEKL. This CDR3 spans 13 amino acids. V shed 2 bases and J shed 4 bases, with 7 bases lying between them. The CDR3 DNA reads as TGCGCCAGCAGCCAACAGGGATCAGATACGCAGTATTTT. As protein: CASSQQGSDTQYF.

The genes are TRBV7-2 and TRBJ1-3; the D gene is possibly TRBD1 (5 bases). Trimming removed 4 bases from V and 5 bases from J, with 18 bases in between. CDR1 is SGHTA, CDR2 FQGNSA, per germline. The CDR3 is 16 amino acids. CDR3 loop: CASSSLGGETRNTIYF. As DNA, the CDR3 is TGTGCCAGCAGCTCCCTGGGGGGGGAAACTAGAAACACCATATATTTT.

This clone has only a few counts. The genes are TRBV2 and TRBJ2-2; D gene ambiguous. The germline V gene has CDR1 SNHLY and CDR2 FYNNEI. The length of the CDR3 is 11 residues. V was cut by 8 bases and J by 7 bases, with 8 bases left in between. Written as DNA, the CDR3 is TGTGCCAGCGGCCAGGACGGGGAGCTGTTTTTT. It is translated as CASGQDGELFF.

V usage is TRBV9 and J usage is TRBJ2-1; 7 nucleotides match TRBD2. Per germline, CDR1 SGDLS and CDR2 YYNGEE. V lost 0 bases and J lost 3; bases outside the gene matches: 12. CDR3 size: 18 residues. CDR3 region: CASSVGGGRDGLYNEQFF. CDR3 nucleotides: TGTGCCAGCAGCGTAGGGGGAGGGCGGGACGGCCTCTACAATGAGCAGTTCTTC. Combining the CDR3 with reference TRBV9 and TRBJ2-1 gives the whole variable domain DSGVTQTPKHLITATGQRVTLRCSPRSGDLSVYWYQQSLDQGLQFLIQYYNGEERAKGNILERFSAQQFPDLHSELNLSSLELGDSALYFCASSVGGGRDGLYNEQFFGPGTRLTVL.

This chain links TRBV6-5 with TRBJ2-3; 7 bases are a match to TRBD1. The CDR3 totals 16 residues. Germline CDR1 MNHEY, CDR2 SVGAGI. Losses at the gene ends were 0 bases for V and 1 base for J; bases not matched to a gene: 4. In DNA, the CDR3 is TGTGCCAGCAGTTACTCGAAGGGGACAGGCACAGATACGCAGTATTTT. It encodes CASSYSKGTGTDTQYF.

The chain employs TRBV6-5 and TRBJ2-1, with 8 positions matching TRBD1. CDR1 is MNHEY and CDR2 is SVGAGI in the germline V gene. The CDR3 covers 14 residues. V was clipped by 6 bases and J by 4 bases; unmatched bases: 5. The CDR3 protein is CASRVGQEYNEQFF. CDR3 sequence (DNA): TGTGCCAGCAGGGTGGGACAGGAGTACAATGAGCAGTTCTTC.

This clone was seen a handful of times. The sample contains more than one DNA sequence encoding this CDR3. The rearrangement links TRBV9 to TRBJ1-2, with D possibly matching TRBD1 (6 bases). The CDR3 length is 15 residues. The V gene's germline CDR1 is SGDLS and CDR2 YYNGEE. V lost 0 bases and J 4 bases, leaving 13 bases between the germline ends. CDR3 protein: CASSVEGRGSYGYTF. In DNA form, the CDR3 reads TGTGCCAGCAGCGTAGAGGGCAGGGGTAGCTATGGCTACACCTTC.

The rearrangement links TRBV4-2 to TRBJ1-2; 7 bases align to TRBD1. CDR1 is LGHNA, CDR2 YNFKEQ, per germline. The CDR3 covers 16 residues. V lost 4 bases to trimming and J lost 4 bases; unmatched junction nucleotides: 12. CDR3 in DNA: TGTGCCAGCAGCCTAAGCCGGCAGGGGGGAGCCTATGGCTACACCTTC. Its translation: CASSLSRQGGAYGYTF.

The chain joins TRBV5-4 to TRBJ2-3; TRBD2 matches at 9 bases. Looked up from germline, CDR1 is SGHNT and CDR2 is YYREEE (reference sequence). After removal of 5 bases from V and 1 base from J, the junction contained 17 bases not matched to a gene. CDR3 size: 19 residues. CDR3 DNA: TGTGCCAGCAGTCCTCCCAGGCGGGGGGGCCTTGTAGGCACAGATACGCAGTATTTT. Residues: CASSPPRRGGLVGTDTQYF.

CDR3 in amino acids: CATSDSRALGYEQYF. For the CDR3, the DNA is TGTGCCACCAGTGATTCGAGGGCACTGGGGTACGAGCAGTACTTC. The rearrangement joins TRBV24-1 to TRBJ2-7; D might be TRBD2 (5 bases). The germline V gene has CDR1 KGHDR and CDR2 SFDVKD. V dropped 2 bases and J dropped 4 bases, with 14 bases sitting between them. This CDR3 has 15 amino acids.

This chain joins TRBV2 and TRBJ1-5; 7 nucleotides line up with TRBD1. In germline, CDR1 is SNHLY, CDR2 FYNNEI. This CDR3 is built from 13 residues. Trimming removed 5 bases from V and 7 bases from J; junction bases left unmatched: 5. CDR3 sequence (DNA): TGTGCCAGCAGTCAGTACAGGGGCCAGCCCCAGCATTTT. Translation gives CASSQYRGQPQHF.

The chain has TRBV19 and TRBJ2-7, with 7 bases fitting TRBD2. CDR1 is LNHDA, CDR2 SQIVND, per germline (reference sequence). Losses at the gene ends were 5 bases for V and 0 bases for J; bases not matched to a gene: 7. The CDR3 totals 15 residues. The CDR3 loop reads CASSDPAGSSYEQYF. The CDR3 DNA is TGTGCCAGTAGTGACCCAGCGGGGAGCTCCTACGAGCAGTACTTC.

The rearrangement uses TRBV7-5 and TRBJ2-4; TRBD1, the table's D call, was not compared with the DNA. TRBV7-5 is noted as a pseudogene. The CDR3 has 17 amino acids. CDR3 in DNA: TGTGTCAGAAGCTTTTCAGCAGGGAATCAAGCCAAAAACATTCAGTACTTC. It translates to CVRSFSAGNQAKNIQYF.

The chain recombines TRBV18 with TRBJ1-2, with 7 positions matching TRBD1. The CDR3 spans 16 residues. With V trimmed by 3 bases and J by 6 bases, 13 bases remained unmatched. Germline assignment: CDR1 KGHSH and CDR2 LQKENI. CDR3 amino acids: CASSPFTTGVLDGYTF. The CDR3 DNA sequence: TGTGCCAGCTCACCGTTCACCACAGGGGTCCTTGATGGCTACACCTTC.

This clone was seen only once. The V and J genes are TRBV2 and TRBJ2-5, with 7 positions matching TRBD1. The junction had 11 bases not matched to a gene; V was cut back by 6 bases and J by 7 bases. The germline CDR1 and CDR2 sequences are SNHLY and FYNNEI. The CDR3 has 14 amino acids. The CDR3 DNA sequence: TGTGCCAGCAGACACGATACAGGGGACGTGACCCAGTACTTC. Translation: CASRHDTGDVTQYF. The full variable domain, its missing parts supplied by reference TRBV2 and TRBJ2-5, is EPEVTQTPSHQVTQMGQEVILRCVPISNHLYFYWYRQILGQKVEFLVSFYNNEISEKSEIFDDQFSVERPDGSNFTLKIRSTKLEDSAMYFCASRHDTGDVTQYFGPGTRLLVL.

The chain has TRBV7-2 and TRBJ2-3, with TRBD2 as a possible D gene (7 bases). V lost 2 bases and J lost 0, with 18 bases in between. The germline V gene has CDR1 SGHTA and CDR2 FQGNSA. This CDR3 comprises 18 residues. CDR3 in amino acids: CASSLYSRGARSTDTQYF. CDR3 DNA: TGTGCCAGCAGCTTATATTCCCGGGGGGCCAGGAGCACAGATACGCAGTATTTT. Full variable domain (outside the CDR3, taken from reference TRBV7-2 and TRBJ2-3): GAGVSQSPSNKVTEKGKDVELRCDPISGHTALYWYRQSLGQGLEFLIYFQGNSAPDKSGLPSDRFSAERTGGSVSTLTIQRTQQEDSAVYLCASSLYSRGARSTDTQYFGPGTRLTVL.

The chain joins TRBV2 to TRBJ2-7; 8 bases fit TRBD2. V was pared by 11 bases and J by 6 bases, with 15 bases of the junction left unmatched. The CDR3 spans 14 residues. CDR1 SNHLY and CDR2 FYNNEI come from the germline V gene. CDR3 sequence reads: CASLSRGALGEQYF. CDR3 DNA sequence: TGTGCCTCCCTTTCGCGGGGGGCCCTCGGCGAGCAGTACTTC.

This clone has more than one count but fewer than ten. The chain has TRBV11-1 and TRBJ1-1; a possible D gene is TRBD1 (5 bases). Germline V gene lookup returns CDR1 SGHAT and CDR2 FQDESV (reference sequence). V lost 1 base and J lost 1, with 13 bases in between. The CDR3 has 16 residues. Here the CDR3 DNA reads TGTGCCAGCAGCTTAGACGGCGCCAGGGCGAACACTGAAGCTTTCTTT. Translation: CASSLDGARANTEAFF.

The rearrangement uses TRBV9 and TRBJ2-5, with a possible D match to TRBD1 (7 bases). Germline V gene data show CDR1 as SGDLS and CDR2 as YYNGEE. This CDR3 is built from 16 residues. Trimming took 3 bases from V and 2 from J, leaving 17 bases between them. CDR3 sequence (DNA): TGTGCCAGCAGCGCATCGTTCCAGGGGGGTCAAGAGACCCAGTACTTC. It translates to CASSASFQGGQETQYF.

This chain uses TRBV7-2 with TRBJ2-2; D call uncertain. Trimming shortened V by 8 bases and J by 3 bases, and 16 bases separated the two germline ends. The CDR3 length is 15 residues. Germline lookup yields CDR1 SGHTA and CDR2 FQGNSA. The chain's CDR3 is CASSRIITDTGELFF. The CDR3 DNA reads TGTGCCAGCTCTCGAATCATCACGGACACCGGGGAGCTGTTTTTT.

The rearrangement links TRBV2 to TRBJ2-5; D is uncertain. The germline CDR1 and CDR2 sequences are SNHLY and FYNNEI. The CDR3 is 13 residues long. V shed 3 bases and J shed 4 bases, with 9 bases lying between them. Here the CDR3 reads CASSERQRETQYF. As DNA, the CDR3 is TGTGCCAGCAGTGAGAGGCAGAGAGAGACCCAGTACTTC. The variable domain in full, with the rest retrieved from reference TRBV2 and TRBJ2-5, is EPEVTQTPSHQVTQMGQEVILRCVPISNHLYFYWYRQILGQKVEFLVSFYNNEISEKSEIFDDQFSVERPDGSNFTLKIRSTKLEDSAMYFCASSERQRETQYFGPGTRLLVL.

The chain uses TRBV5-4 and TRBJ2-1, with D uncertain. The germline V and J ends were trimmed by 0 bases and 4 bases, with 8 bases remaining between them. This CDR3 is built from 14 residues. CDR1 is SGHNT and CDR2 is YYREEE in the germline V gene (reference sequence). CDR3 nucleotides: TGTGCCAGCAGCTTGGACAGCACTTACAATGAGCAGTTCTTC. It specifies CASSLDSTYNEQFF.

The chain uses TRBV7-7 and TRBJ2-5; TRBD2 agrees at 7 bases. After removal of 1 base from V and 5 bases from J, the junction contained 7 bases not matched to a gene. Germline V gives CDR1 SSHAT, CDR2 FNYEAQ (reference sequence). The CDR3 extends over 15 amino acids. In DNA form, the CDR3 reads TGTGCCAGCAGCTTAGGGACTAGTATATTGGAGACCCAGTACTTC. Its protein is CASSLGTSILETQYF.

The rearrangement uses TRBV10-3 and TRBJ1-2, with TRBD1 as a possible D gene (5 bases). Germline V CDR1 and CDR2: ENHRY, SYGVKD. V dropped 5 bases and J dropped 7 bases, with 14 bases sitting between them. The CDR3 contains 13 residues. CDR3 region: CAISRGADLGYTF. CDR3 nucleotides: TGTGCCATCAGTCGCGGGGCCGATCTTGGCTACACCTTC.

The CDR3 sequence: CAISESYEGAEAFF. The DNA for the CDR3 is TGTGCCATCAGTGAGTCGTATGAGGGCGCTGAAGCTTTCTTT. The V and J genes are TRBV10-3 and TRBJ1-1; D not certain. This CDR3 has 14 amino acids. V was shortened by 0 bases and J by 6 bases, with 11 bases between the two germline ends. Germline CDR1 is ENHRY and CDR2 is SYGVKD.

V gene TRBV20-1 combines with J gene TRBJ1-5; TRBD1 might be the D (5 bases). With 3 bases removed from V and 5 bases from J, the gap between germline ends came to 11 bases. Germline V lookup: CDR1 DFQATT, CDR2 SNEGSKA (reference sequence). CDR3 length equals 13 residues. The CDR3 loop reads CSASMWGDQPQHF. CDR3 sequence (DNA): TGCAGTGCTAGTATGTGGGGGGATCAGCCCCAGCATTTT.

V and J are TRBV29-1 and TRBJ2-5; possibly TRBD1 for D (6 bases). V lost 7 bases, J lost 2 bases, and 11 bases lay in between. Germline CDR1 is SQVTM and CDR2 is ANQGSEA. CDR3 length: 12 residues. The CDR3 sequence: CSGRTAQETQYF. The CDR3 coding sequence is TGCAGCGGGAGGACAGCTCAAGAGACCCAGTACTTC.

The rearrangement uses TRBV19 and TRBJ1-4; D call uncertain. V dropped 4 bases and J dropped 3 bases, with 9 bases sitting between them. There are 14 residues in the CDR3. CDR1 and CDR2 from the germline V gene are LNHDA and SQIVND (reference sequence). The CDR3 here is CASSSTSSNEKLFF. The CDR3 DNA reads TGTGCCAGTAGTAGCACCAGTTCTAATGAAAAACTGTTTTTT.

With respect to this clone: The junction departs from germline at one end; a sequencing error may be responsible. The same CDR3 can be traced to other DNA sequences in this sample. CDR3 amino acids: CASSLEGYGYTF. The CDR3 DNA reads TGTGCCAGCAGTTTGGAGGGCTATGGTTACACCTTC. The chain is built from TRBV12-3 or TRBV12-4 and TRBJ1-2, with D unclear. The CDR3 contains 12 residues.

CDR3 loop: CASSLGQLEVDGYTF. The CDR3, as DNA: TGTGCCAGCAGCCTCGGACAGCTGGAGGTAGATGGCTACACCTTC. The chain carries TRBV7-9 and TRBJ1-2; D is possibly TRBD1 (6 bases). Trimming stripped 5 bases from V and 6 bases from J, with 19 bases between. The CDR3 spans 15 residues. Germline values: CDR1 SEHNR, CDR2 FQNEAQ (reference sequence).